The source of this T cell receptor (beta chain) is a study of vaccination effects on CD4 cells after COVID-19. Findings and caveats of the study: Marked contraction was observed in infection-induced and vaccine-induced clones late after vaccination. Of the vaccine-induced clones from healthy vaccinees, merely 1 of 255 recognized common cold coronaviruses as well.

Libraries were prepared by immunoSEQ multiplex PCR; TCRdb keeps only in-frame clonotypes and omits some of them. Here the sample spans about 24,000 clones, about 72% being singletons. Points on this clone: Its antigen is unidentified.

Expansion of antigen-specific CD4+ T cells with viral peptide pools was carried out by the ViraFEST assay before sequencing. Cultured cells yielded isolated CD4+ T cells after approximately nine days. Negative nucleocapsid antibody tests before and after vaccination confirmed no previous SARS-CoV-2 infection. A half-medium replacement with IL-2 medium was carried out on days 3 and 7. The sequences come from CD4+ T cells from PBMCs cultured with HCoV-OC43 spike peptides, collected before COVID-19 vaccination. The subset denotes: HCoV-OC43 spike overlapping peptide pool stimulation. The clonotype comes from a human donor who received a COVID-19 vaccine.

The CDR3 sequence is CASSPMTENTEAFF. The CDR3 nucleotides are TGTGCCAGCTCACCAATGACGGAGAACACTGAAGCTTTCTTT. The V call is TRBV18, the J call TRBJ1-1, with D unclear. The CDR3 has 14 amino acids. Between the trimmed V and J ends, which lost 2 bases and 1 base, there was a span of 8 bases. Germline CDR1 is KGHSH and CDR2 is LQKENI.